A selection of T cell receptor beta chains follows, all from one sample in a study of naive and memory T cell subsets. Each CDR3 protein gets one entry after TCRdb re-called the UMI-ligation and nested PCR reads with MiXCR. The table shows about 150,000 distinct CDR3 sequences, with over 20% occurring only once. What was sequenced was naive CD4+ T cells from blood. These receptors were collected from a human donor in good health. CDR3s leave out the opening cysteine and the closing phenylalanine or tryptophan. The size field is filled for only some rows; it gives once, few, many or a size class.

TRBJ2-5 many TRBV29-1 SVGQPAAQY
TRBJ1-1 - TRBV11-2 ASSLVRSGTENTEAF
TRBJ2-6 many TRBV29-1 SVSSLSAGANVLT
TRBJ2-7 many TRBV3-1 ASSHISYEQY
TRBJ1-2 few TRBV18 ASSPPSGGSSGYT
TRBJ2-7 few TRBV18 ASSPSRTGGTGEQY
TRBJ2-2 - TRBV29-1 SSSAGGGSTGELF
TRBJ2-6 few TRBV6-5 ASSYGWEAGANVLT
TRBJ1-4 - TRBV7-9 ASSRATYNEKLF
TRBJ2-7 many TRBV19 ASRPRTDSYEQY
TRBJ2-7 - TRBV28 ASSLWWDRMVYEQY
TRBJ1-1 few TRBV5-1 ASSKTGVNTEAF